This TCR beta chain was sequenced during a study of blood T cell repertoires in COVID-19. This CDR3 is built from 13 residues. V lost 4 bases to trimming and J lost 4 bases, with 10 bases between them. Germline V gene lookup returns CDR1 SEHNR and CDR2 FQNEAQ (reference sequence). Libraries were prepared by immunoSEQ multiplex PCR; TCRdb keeps only in-frame clonotypes and omits some of them. The table has 190,000 or so clones, around four fifths seen once. The TCR was taken from a middle-aged man who had recovered from COVID-19. The sequenced sample was PBMCs or T cells enriched from blood (not recorded which). This sequence joins TRBV7-9 and TRBJ1-2; D remains unclear. The CDR3 here is CASSWEESYGYTF. Here the CDR3 DNA reads TGTGCCAGCAGCTGGGAGGAAAGCTATGGCTACACCTTC.